The 15 T cell receptor beta chains in this list originate from one sample, sequenced in a study of blood T cells in healthy people across ages. With a J-beta primer mix and a sample-barcoded 5' primer, a second PCR ran about 7 to 12 cycles. TCRdb reanalysed the 5' RACE reads using MiXCR and keeps one entry per CDR3 protein. The sample lists approximately 800,000 distinct CDR3 sequences, about three fifths occurring once. Material: blood. The receptors derive from a man in his thirties or forties in good health.

This clonotype has just a few counts. The chain combines TRBV7-9 with TRBJ2-1; 10 positions match TRBD1. The germline V gene has CDR1 SEHNR and CDR2 FQNEAQ (reference sequence). The CDR3 is made up of 15 amino acids. The trim removed 4 bases at V and 7 bases at J, leaving 7 bases unmatched. The CDR3 here is CASSYADRGKNEQFF. DNA of the CDR3: TGTGCCAGCAGCTATGCGGACAGGGGGAAGAATGAGCAGTTCTTC.

This chain joins TRBV10-3 and TRBJ2-5; 7 nucleotides match TRBD2. V lost 2 bases to trimming and J lost 5 bases; unmatched junction nucleotides: 8. CDR3 length: 15 amino acids. The germline V gene has CDR1 ENHRY and CDR2 SYGVKD. CDR3 sequence reads: CAISEPAGSQETQYF. For the CDR3, the DNA is TGTGCCATCAGTGAGCCAGCGGGGAGTCAGGAGACCCAGTACTTC.

This clonotype came up a few times. V usage is TRBV4-3 and J usage is TRBJ2-7; the match to TRBD2 covers 7 bases. The CDR3 runs to 16 residues. Trimming at V came to 0 bases and at J to 0 bases, leaving 5 bases not matched to a gene. Germline assignment: CDR1 LGHNA and CDR2 YSLEER. CDR3 nucleotides: TGCGCCAGCAGCCAAGATCTGGGGGGGAGCTCCTACGAGCAGTACTTC. Encoded protein: CASSQDLGGSSYEQYF.

The V call is TRBV12-3 or TRBV12-4, the J call TRBJ1-5; D is possibly TRBD1 (5 bases). This CDR3 comprises 13 residues. V was shortened by 5 bases and J by 12 bases, with 17 bases between the two germline ends. The CDR3 DNA reads TGTGCCAGCAGTCCTCAGACTGGACATCTCCAGCATTTT. It specifies CASSPQTGHLQHF.

The chain couples TRBV6-5 to TRBJ2-3, with 8 bases lining up with TRBD2. CDR3 size: 16 residues. Trimming took 6 bases from V and 3 from J; bases not matched to a gene: 11. Germline-derived CDR1 and CDR2 are MNHEY and SVGAGI. Here the CDR3 reads CASRIAVTSGTDTQYF. Here the CDR3 DNA reads TGTGCCAGCAGGATTGCGGTAACTAGCGGTACAGATACGCAGTATTTT.

The chain couples TRBV20-1 to TRBJ1-1, with TRBD1 matching 9 bases. CDR1 is DFQATT, CDR2 SNEGSKA, per germline (reference sequence). The CDR3 is made up of 15 amino acids. Germline trimming cut 1 base from V and 5 bases from J; bases unmatched to any gene: 8. The CDR3 loop is CSARGWDRARTEAFF. In nucleotides, the CDR3 is TGCAGTGCTAGAGGGTGGGACAGGGCGAGGACTGAAGCTTTCTTT.

Concerning this clonotype itself: A read error may explain this, as a much larger clone is one base away. The chain has TRBV20-1 and TRBJ2-1; the D gene is possibly TRBD2 (6 bases). The CDR3 extends over 11 amino acids. V shed 8 bases and J shed 6 bases, with 11 bases lying between them. Germline V lookup: CDR1 DFQATT, CDR2 SNEGSKA (reference sequence). The CDR3 coding sequence is TGCAGTACCGTGACTAGCAATGAGCAGTTCTTC. Translation gives CSTVTSNEQFF.

This clonotype has ten or more counts. The chain couples TRBV7-2 to TRBJ2-5, with 9 bases fitting TRBD2. This CDR3 is 18 amino acids long. Germline V CDR1 and CDR2: SGHTA, FQGNSA. The junction had 17 bases not matched to a gene; V was cut back by 5 bases and J by 4 bases. This CDR3 is CASSPSPKISGSGETQYF. CDR3 nucleotide sequence: TGTGCCAGCAGCCCTAGCCCTAAGATTAGCGGGAGTGGAGAGACCCAGTACTTC.

The chain carries TRBV24-1 and TRBJ1-5; no definite D call. The CDR3 is 14 amino acids. Trimming left V 3 bases short and J 4 bases short, with 9 bases between. Germline-derived CDR1 and CDR2 are KGHDR and SFDVKD. In DNA, the CDR3 is TGTGCCACCAGTGATAGCCACGGGAATCAGCCCCAGCATTTT. It specifies CATSDSHGNQPQHF.

J is TRBJ2-1 and V is TRBV20-1, with D uncertain. Germline CDR1 reads DFQATT; CDR2 reads SNEGSKA (reference sequence). The V gene lost 7 bases and the J gene lost 4 bases, with 11 bases spanning the gap. The CDR3 extends over 12 amino acids. The CDR3 spells CSGFGDYNEQFF. The CDR3 DNA reads TGCAGTGGGTTCGGAGATTACAATGAGCAGTTCTTC.

The chain is built from TRBV12-3 or TRBV12-4 and TRBJ2-5; TRBD2 aligns across 7 bases. CDR3 size: 16 residues. V was pared by 4 bases and J by 5 bases, with 13 bases of the junction left unmatched. CDR3: CASSWTASWGGETQYF. As DNA, the CDR3 is TGTGCCAGCAGTTGGACGGCTAGCTGGGGGGGGGAGACCCAGTACTTC.

This chain links TRBV6-2 or TRBV6-3 with TRBJ1-1; weak D call: TRBD1 (6 bases). The CDR3 runs to 17 residues. Germline CDR1 and CDR2: MNHEY and SVGEGT. V was cut by 5 bases and J by 5 bases, with 24 bases left in between. CDR3 protein: CASSRSLRGNVGTEAFF. The CDR3 DNA is TGTGCCAGCAGTCGAAGCCTCAGGGGAAATGTTGGGACTGAAGCTTTCTTT.

The CDR3 sequence: CASSQVGAQNEQFF. CDR3 bases: TGCGCCAGCAGCCAAGTAGGGGCTCAAAATGAGCAGTTCTTC. The rearrangement links TRBV4-1 to TRBJ2-1, with D maybe TRBD1 (5 bases). Germline V gene sequence: CDR1 MGHRA, CDR2 YSYEKL. This CDR3 comprises 14 residues. The germline V and J ends were trimmed by 1 base and 7 bases, with 11 bases remaining between them.

The V call is TRBV7-2, the J call TRBJ2-5; 7 nucleotides line up with TRBD2. The DNA matches TRBJ2-7 better at its end, which makes the J call doubtful. Germline CDR1 is SGHTA and CDR2 is FQGNSA. The CDR3 runs 14 residues. The CDR3 loop is CASSLVAGAGEQYF. CDR3 in DNA: TGTGCCAGCAGCTTAGTGGCGGGAGCGGGCGAGCAGTACTTC.

The chain recombines TRBV11-2 with TRBJ2-7, with 10 bases aligning to TRBD2. Losses at the gene ends were 4 bases for V and 7 bases for J; bases not matched to a gene: 10. The germline gives CDR1 SGHAT, CDR2 FQNNGV. The CDR3 has 15 residues. In DNA form, the CDR3 reads TGTGCCAGCAGCTCAGAACTAGCGGGATTTGAGGAGCAGTACTTC. Translated: CASSSELAGFEEQYF.